The clone carrying this T cell receptor beta chain was detected ten times or more. The sample originates from a study of T cells in Graves' hyperthyroidism and ophthalmopathy. Amplification yielded TCR beta CDR3 regions, with RNA transcripts as the source. The HTBI primer set served for first-round RT-PCR of the TCR CDR3. TCRdb recomputed calls from the multiplex PCR reads with MiXCR, one row per CDR3 protein. Of some 460,000 distinct CDR3 sequences in the sample, more than 15% were seen once. The ends were cut back, 5 bases at V and 2 bases at J, with 16 bases in the middle. CDR3 length: 15 residues. CDR1 is SGHTA, CDR2 FQGNSA, per germline.

The material sequenced was blood. This TCR was recovered from a woman aged 18 to 35 with Graves' hyperthyroidism. The genes are TRBV7-2 and TRBJ2-7; maybe TRBD2 (6 bases). The CDR3 here is CASSRTGLLAYEQYF. The CDR3 DNA is TGTGCCAGCAGCCGGACGGGACTCCTGGCCTACGAGCAGTACTTC.